This T cell receptor (beta chain) was sequenced in a study of cytomegalovirus exposure and HLA in healthy donors. With V trimmed by 2 bases and J by 15 bases, 7 bases remained unmatched. Germline loops: CDR1 LNHNV, CDR2 YYDKDF (reference sequence). This CDR3 region has 12 residues. PCR amplification relied on 60 Vbeta primers (plus 13 Jbeta primers). Only in-frame clones appear in the TCRdb table, and some are missing; sequencing was by immunoSEQ multiplex PCR. The sample holds some 190,000 clones; around 80% are singletons and the top ten take less than 1.5%. This clone was seen a few times. The chain uses TRBV15 and TRBJ2-1; 7 bases map to TRBD2. The sequenced material came from PBMCs. The TCR comes from a girl under 18 in good health and CMV-seropositive. In DNA form, the CDR3 reads TGTGCCACCAGCAGACCTGCGGGGAGGGCGTTCTTC. Its translation: CATSRPAGRAFF.